This T cell receptor beta chain is drawn from a study of T-cell reconstitution after alpha-beta-depleted transplantation in children. The CDR3 loop spans 14 amino acids. Trimming took 0 bases from V and 4 from J, leaving 10 bases between them. Germline CDR1 and CDR2: SGHRS and YFSETQ. This clonotype was found a few times. TCRbeta library construction was performed incorporating unique molecular identifiers. TCRdb itself ran the PCR reads through MiXCR, one entry per CDR3 protein. The sample has more than 450,000 distinct CDR3 sequences, approximately 20% seen once; the top ten hold over 3%. The sequencing here drew on PBMCs from the stem cell graft donor, taken from the stem cell graft. The chain employs TRBV5-1 and TRBJ1-2; D is unclear. The receptor was isolated from a human donor who donated a stem cell graft to a child with acute lymphoblastic leukemia. The CDR3 nucleotides read TGCGCCAGCAGCTTGGCCCGACACCCCTATGGCTACACCTTC. It specifies CASSLARHPYGYTF.